One and the same sample provided the 8 T cell receptor beta chains below, sequenced in a study of T cell responses to AZD1222 COVID-19 vaccine. This table comes from immunoSEQ multiplex PCR, and its TCRdb copy is limited to in-frame clones, with some not included. The sample yields some 170,000 clones, roughly 91% seen once. Sequenced here: peripheral blood, sampled on day 0 of AZD1222 vaccination. The receptors shown here come from an adult in good health.

This clone was observed a few times. The V and J genes are TRBV9 and TRBJ1-4; a weak D match, TRBD1 (5 bases). Trimming removed 0 bases from V and 8 bases from J, with 11 bases in between. This CDR3 spans 14 amino acids. CDR1 is SGDLS, CDR2 YYNGEE, per germline. The CDR3 coding sequence is TGTGCCAGCAGCGTAGGGGGGATCGGCGAAAAACTGTTTTTT. This gives the protein CASSVGGIGEKLFF.

The chain couples TRBV2 to TRBJ2-3, with TRBD2 identical over 12 bases. The CDR3 has 16 residues. V gave up 2 bases and J gave up 3 bases; unmatched junction bases: 3. Germline V gives CDR1 SNHLY, CDR2 FYNNEI. This CDR3 is CASSEMLAGGTDTQYF. The CDR3 coding sequence is TGTGCCAGCAGTGAAATGCTAGCGGGGGGGACAGATACGCAGTATTTT.

In its sample, this clone was seen once. The chain links TRBV4-1 to TRBJ2-2; possibly TRBD1 for D (6 bases). CDR3 length equals 16 residues. Per the germline V gene, CDR1 is MGHRA and CDR2 is YSYEKL. V was shortened by 2 bases and J by 4 bases, with 14 bases between the two germline ends. Here the CDR3 reads CASSQTPGHFTGELFF. The CDR3 DNA reads TGCGCCAGCAGCCAAACTCCGGGACACTTCACCGGGGAGCTGTTTTTT.

This sequence joins TRBV7-2 and TRBJ1-5; perhaps TRBD1 as D (6 bases). Germline V gives CDR1 SGHTA, CDR2 FQGNSA. Between the trimmed V and J ends, which lost 5 bases and 11 bases, there was a span of 22 bases. CDR3 length: 15 amino acids. The CDR3 loop is CASSATTGGRVAQHF. Written as DNA, the CDR3 is TGTGCCAGCAGCGCGACGACAGGTGGTCGGGTGGCCCAGCATTTT. The complete variable domain, with remaining parts taken from reference TRBV7-2 and TRBJ1-5, reads GAGVSQSPSNKVTEKGKDVELRCDPISGHTALYWYRQSLGQGLEFLIYFQGNSAPDKSGLPSDRFSAERTGGSVSTLTIQRTQQEDSAVYLCASSATTGGRVAQHFGDGTRLSIL.

V usage is TRBV5-4 and J usage is TRBJ1-2; D not certain. Germline-derived CDR1 and CDR2 are SGHNT and YYREEE (reference sequence). CDR3 length equals 13 residues. V gave up 4 bases and J gave up 5 bases, with 12 bases separating them. The CDR3 loop is CASSVPLGYGYTF. Written as DNA, the CDR3 is TGTGCCAGCAGCGTCCCCCTGGGGTATGGCTACACCTTC.

The chain uses TRBV4-2 and TRBJ1-3; D unclear. The CDR3 runs 18 residues. The V end lost 0 bases, the J end lost 4 bases, and 19 bases lay between the germline ends. In germline, CDR1 is LGHNA, CDR2 YNFKEQ. The chain's CDR3 is CASSQDRPGPGSGNTIYF. The CDR3 nucleotides are TGTGCCAGCAGCCAAGATCGCCCCGGACCTGGATCGGGAAACACCATATATTTT.

This clone was seen a handful of times. The chain recombines TRBV19 with TRBJ1-1; 9 bases are a match to TRBD1. Germline CDR1 LNHDA, CDR2 SQIVND (reference sequence). Germline trimming cut 5 bases from V and 3 bases from J; bases unmatched to any gene: 7. The CDR3 contains 15 residues. CDR3 nucleotide sequence: TGTGCCAGTAGTCCGGACAGGGGATTCGACACTGAAGCTTTCTTT. Translating it yields CASSPDRGFDTEAFF.

This rearrangement joins TRBV5-4 to TRBJ1-4, with TRBD1 identical over 7 bases. CDR3 length: 14 residues. The germline gives CDR1 SGHNT, CDR2 YYREEE (reference sequence). V lost 0 bases and J lost 10; bases outside the gene matches: 6. CDR3 sequence: CASSLGQGDTKLFF. The CDR3 DNA sequence: TGTGCCAGCAGCTTGGGACAGGGAGATACAAAACTGTTTTTT. Full variable domain (remainder filled in from reference TRBV5-4 and TRBJ1-4): ETGVTQSPTHLIKTRGQQVTLRCSSQSGHNTVSWYQQALGQGPQFIFQYYREEENGRGNFPPRFSGLQFPNYSSELNVNALELDDSALYLCASSLGQGDTKLFFGSGTQLSVL.